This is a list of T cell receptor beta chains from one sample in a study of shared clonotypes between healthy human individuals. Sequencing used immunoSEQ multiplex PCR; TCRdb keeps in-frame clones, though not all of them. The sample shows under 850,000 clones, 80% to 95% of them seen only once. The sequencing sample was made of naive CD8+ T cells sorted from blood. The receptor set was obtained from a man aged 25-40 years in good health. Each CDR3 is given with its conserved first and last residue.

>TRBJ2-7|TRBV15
CATSRIQGANEQYF
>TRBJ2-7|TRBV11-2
CASSPGGGFYEQYF
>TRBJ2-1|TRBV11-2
CASSKKGGAGIIAYNEQFF
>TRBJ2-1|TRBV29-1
CSVEDQGTEQFF
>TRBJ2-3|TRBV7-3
CASSSNSLSSTDTQYF
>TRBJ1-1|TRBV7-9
CASSPSGPQGRAFF
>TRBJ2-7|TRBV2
CAGSGTGVHEQYF
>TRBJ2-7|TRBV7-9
CASSPRDVYEQYF
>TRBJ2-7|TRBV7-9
CATLGRDMDEQYF
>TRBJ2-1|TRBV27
CASSSPSSYNEQFF
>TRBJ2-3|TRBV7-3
CASSSISPADTQYF
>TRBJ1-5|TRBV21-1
CASSKFGVLNQPQHF
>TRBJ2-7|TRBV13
CASSSMNYYEQYF
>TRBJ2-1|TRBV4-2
CASSPTSGKDNEQFF
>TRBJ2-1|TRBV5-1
CASRRGDGGSYNEQFF
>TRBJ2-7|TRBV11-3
CASSYGDARYEQYF
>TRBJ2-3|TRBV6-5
CASSSSGWNTDTQYF
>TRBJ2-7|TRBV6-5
CAAQSFYEQYF
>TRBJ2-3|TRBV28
CASSLSSGIQTDTQYF
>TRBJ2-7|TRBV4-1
CASSQGVDTSGAYEQYF
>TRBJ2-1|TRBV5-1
CASSSLAGVRDEQFF
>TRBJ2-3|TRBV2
CASSVGTHRGDTQYF
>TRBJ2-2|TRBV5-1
CASSLGRTGELFF
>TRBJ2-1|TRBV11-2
CASSFVAGGPHEQFF
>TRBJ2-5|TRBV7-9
CASSLVGGQETQYF
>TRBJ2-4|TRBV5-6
CASSLGGGGNIQYF
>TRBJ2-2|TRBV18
CASSPGQGAGELFF
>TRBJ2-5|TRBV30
CAWSLGTQETQYF
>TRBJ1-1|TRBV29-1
CSVEGPGLPTEAFF
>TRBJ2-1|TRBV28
CASSFGLAADEQFF
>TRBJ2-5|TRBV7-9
CASSSEGGEGETQYF
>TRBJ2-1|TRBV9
CASSQGVKASGTDEQFF
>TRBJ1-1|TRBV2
CASSEFLPQAFF
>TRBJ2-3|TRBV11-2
CASSGVVSGNTDTQYF
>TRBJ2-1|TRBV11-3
CASSLEGNEQFF
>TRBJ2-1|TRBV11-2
CASTLGLAGGNEQFF